The clone carrying this TCR beta chain has a single count. Its cognate antigen is unknown. The sample belongs to a study of cytomegalovirus exposure and HLA in healthy donors. Investigators did not record CMV serostatus for this donor. Germline lookup yields CDR1 SGHDN and CDR2 FVKESK. Trimming cost V 0 bases and J 6 bases, with 17 bases left between them. This CDR3 region has 16 residues. Use of 60 Vbeta and 13 Jbeta primers characterized the PCR. Profiled with immunoSEQ multiplex PCR; TCRdb holds only in-frame clones, not every one. The table records approximately 140,000 clones, 79% of them present only once. General study results and limits: It was reported that the classifier diagnosed cytomegalovirus status with high specificity and sensitivity in both the original and validation cohorts. Several of the most significant clusters appeared, in a later analysis, to be linked to common viral pathogens. In the analysis, some V segments, TRBV6-2 and TRBV6-3 included, were excluded as indistinguishable.

The chain uses TRBV14 and TRBJ1-1; TRBD1 might be the D (5 bases). Specimen: PBMCs. The receptor's source is a human donor in good health. The CDR3 sequence: CASSQDVLAGWPEAFF. The CDR3 DNA is TGTGCCAGCAGCCAAGATGTCCTCGCAGGGTGGCCTGAAGCTTTCTTT.